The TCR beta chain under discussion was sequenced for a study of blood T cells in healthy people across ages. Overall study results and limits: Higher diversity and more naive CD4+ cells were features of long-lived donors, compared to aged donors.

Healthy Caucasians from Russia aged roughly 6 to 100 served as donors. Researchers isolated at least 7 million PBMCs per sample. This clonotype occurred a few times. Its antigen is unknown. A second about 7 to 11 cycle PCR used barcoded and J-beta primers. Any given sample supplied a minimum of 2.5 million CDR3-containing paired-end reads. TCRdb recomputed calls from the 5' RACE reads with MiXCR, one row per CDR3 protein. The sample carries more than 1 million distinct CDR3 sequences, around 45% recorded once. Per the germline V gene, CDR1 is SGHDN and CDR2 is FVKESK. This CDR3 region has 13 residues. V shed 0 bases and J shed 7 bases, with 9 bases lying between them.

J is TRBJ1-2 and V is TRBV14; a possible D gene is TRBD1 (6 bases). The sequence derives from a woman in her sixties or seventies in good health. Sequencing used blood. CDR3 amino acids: CASSQEQGGGYTF. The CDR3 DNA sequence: TGTGCCAGCAGCCAAGAACAGGGAGGTGGCTACACCTTC.